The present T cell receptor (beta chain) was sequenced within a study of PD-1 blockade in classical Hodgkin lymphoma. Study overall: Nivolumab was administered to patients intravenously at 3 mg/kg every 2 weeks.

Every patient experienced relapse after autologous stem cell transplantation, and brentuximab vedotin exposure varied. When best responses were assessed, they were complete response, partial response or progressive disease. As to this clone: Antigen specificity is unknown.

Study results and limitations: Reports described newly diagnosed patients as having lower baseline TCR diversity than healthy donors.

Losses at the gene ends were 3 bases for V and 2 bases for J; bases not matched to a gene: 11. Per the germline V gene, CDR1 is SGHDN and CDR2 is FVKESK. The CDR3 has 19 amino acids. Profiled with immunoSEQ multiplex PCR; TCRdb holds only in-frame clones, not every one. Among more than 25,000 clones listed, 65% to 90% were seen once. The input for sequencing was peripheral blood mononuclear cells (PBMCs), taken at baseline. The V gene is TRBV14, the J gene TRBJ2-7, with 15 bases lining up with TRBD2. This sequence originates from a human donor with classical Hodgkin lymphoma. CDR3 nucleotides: TGTGCCAGCAGCCATGGACCGGGACTAGCGGGGGGCCTCACCTACGAGCAGTACTTC. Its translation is CASSHGPGLAGGLTYEQYF.